This T cell receptor beta chain derives from a study of T cell repertoires in cytomegalovirus infection (dated by TCRdb to about 2019). Broadly, across the study: Peptide stimulations targeted recently identified HLA-C-restricted CMV epitopes, whose presentation resists viral immunomodulation, together with well-studied HLA-B-restricted epitopes. Because public TCR beta signatures pointed to carriage of CMV infection together with the matching HLA type, the HLA type of each donor mattered for the analysis. General study outcomes and caveats: Carriers of CMV infection plus the relevant HLA type were discriminated by the cumulative frequency of public TCR beta family members in the study cohort and in an independent roughly 320-donor cohort. In the ex vivo response, HLA-C-restricted CMV-specific TCR beta clonotypes were dominant, and in two of eight donors the single most frequent clonotype came from this HLA-C-restricted group.

Inclusive of the bounding cysteine and phenylalanine, the CDR3 is 16 residues long. Only CDR3 DNA is held: 48 bases, read in frame from base 1. The germline V gene encodes CDR1 MNHNY and CDR2 SVGAGI (reference sequence). V is cut back by 7 bases and J by 0 bases, with 11 bases in the junction unmatched. As for this clonotype: It has no known antigen specificity. No clone much larger than this one lies a single base away; base qualities are absent.

The sequencing machine was an Illumina HiSeq 1500. TCRdb cleaned the public reads at Q25 with fastp, built clones with MiXCR and kept in-frame beta chains. One record per CDR3 amino acid sequence lists the most common genes and DNA. In all, the sample holds fewer than 850,000 distinct CDR3 sequences, and just under 30% of those were seen once. The ten largest clones add up to about an eighth of the sample. Reading the label with the study, this specimen's treatment or condition is: in vitro stimulation with specific CMV peptide epitopes to enrich CMV-specific T cells. The sequence joins TRBV6-6 to TRBJ1-1; TRBD1 lines up with 7 middle nucleotides. This receptor was taken from a human donor in good health (CMV status not recorded). Some clones in this sample may be carry-over from other donors' samples. This sample comprised cultured CD8+ T cells from PBMCs, obtained from culture after CMV antigen stimulation. The DNA sequence reads TGTGCCAGCACCCCAAGCCGGGACAGAGTGAACACTGAAGCTTTCTTT. Translated, this gives CASTPSRDRVNTEAFF.